The 23 T cell receptor beta chains listed next were all sequenced from one sample in a study of cytotoxic CD8 clonotypes in ibrutinib-treated CLL. Data came from immunoSEQ multiplex PCR; TCRdb stores just in-frame clones and leaves some out. The table records about 200,000 clones, just under 80% of them present only once. The sample consisted of PBMCs, taken after 12 months of ibrutinib treatment. Source of these receptors: a human donor with chronic lymphocytic leukemia.

This clone came up a few times. This chain links TRBV14 with TRBJ2-3, with D perhaps matching TRBD2 (5 bases). V lost 4 bases and J lost 4, with 18 bases in between. Germline assignment: CDR1 SGHDN and CDR2 FVKESK. The CDR3 contains 16 residues. CDR3 nucleotide sequence: TGTGCCAGCAGCCCTAAAGCGGTGGTCTGGGCAGATACGCAGTATTTT. This codes for CASSPKAVVWADTQYF.

The CDR3: CASRIRRGTEAFF. The DNA of the CDR3 is TGTGCCAGTCGGATTCGAAGGGGCACTGAAGCTTTCTTT. The rearrangement uses TRBV19 and TRBJ1-1, with D perhaps matching TRBD1 (5 bases). CDR1 and CDR2 (germline): LNHDA, SQIVND (reference sequence). The CDR3 contains 13 residues. V shed 8 bases and J shed 4 bases, with 14 bases lying between them.

The chain employs TRBV4-1 and TRBJ2-5; D unresolved. Germline assignment: CDR1 MGHRA and CDR2 YSYEKL. CDR3 size: 15 residues. Deletions cut 3 bases from V and 1 base from J, with 12 bases between. This CDR3 is CASSHGQLFQETQYF. The CDR3 DNA sequence: TGCGCCAGCAGCCATGGGCAGCTATTCCAAGAGACCCAGTACTTC.

V gene TRBV29-1 combines with J gene TRBJ2-1, with 7 bases fitting TRBD2. From germline, CDR1 is SQVTM and CDR2 ANQGSEA. V gave up 5 bases and J gave up 12 bases; unmatched junction bases: 16. The CDR3 consists of 14 residues. Here the CDR3 reads CSVSSGVGAVGQFF. The DNA for the CDR3 is TGCAGCGTTTCTAGCGGAGTTGGGGCTGTGGGGCAGTTCTTC.

The chain couples TRBV13 to TRBJ1-3; maybe TRBD1 (5 bases). V lost 3 bases and J 4 bases, leaving 13 bases between the germline ends. The CDR3 has 15 residues. CDR1 is PRHDT, CDR2 FYEKMQ, per germline (reference sequence). The CDR3 sequence is CASSFPSAGGNTIYF. The CDR3 bases are TGTGCCAGCAGCTTTCCCAGCGCAGGGGGAAACACCATATATTTT.

A few counts support this clone. The J gene is TRBJ1-1, the V gene TRBV7-2; D is ambiguous. Germline V lookup: CDR1 SGHTA, CDR2 FQGNSA. V lost 5 bases and J 7 bases, leaving 8 bases between the germline ends. This CDR3 spans 11 amino acids. The CDR3 DNA reads TGTGCCAGCAGCCTACGGGATGAAGCTTTCTTT. Its translation is CASSLRDEAFF.

V is TRBV7-3 and J is TRBJ2-1, with a tentative D call TRBD1 (5 bases). V gave up 0 bases and J gave up 5 bases, with 11 bases separating them. CDR3 length: 15 amino acids. Germline V CDR1 and CDR2: SGHTA, FQGTGA. CDR3 coding DNA: TGTGCCAGCAGCTTAACTTCTCACAGGAACAATGAGCAGTTCTTC. Translation gives CASSLTSHRNNEQFF.

The table lists this clone with a few counts. CDR3 nucleotides: TGTGCCAGCAGACGGACAGTTAACTATGGCTACACCTTC. This translates into CASRRTVNYGYTF. The chain recombines TRBV27 with TRBJ1-2; D possibly corresponds to TRBD1 (6 bases). This CDR3 comprises 13 residues. V was shortened by 6 bases and J by 1 base, with 9 bases between the two germline ends. From germline, CDR1 is MNHEY and CDR2 SMNVEV (reference sequence).

This clone was observed a few times. This sequence joins TRBV7-9 and TRBJ1-4, with 11 bases aligning to TRBD1. The CDR3 spans 16 residues. V lost 3 bases to trimming and J lost 2 bases; unmatched junction nucleotides: 2. Germline CDR1 SEHNR, CDR2 FQNEAQ (reference sequence). CDR3 loop: CASSFGDRGTNEKLFF. As DNA, the CDR3 is TGTGCCAGCAGCTTTGGGGACAGGGGGACTAATGAAAAACTGTTTTTT.

V gene TRBV7-8 combines with J gene TRBJ2-7, with D perhaps matching TRBD1 (6 bases). This CDR3 contains 17 residues. The germline V and J ends were trimmed by 5 bases and 3 bases, with 23 bases remaining between them. Looked up from germline, CDR1 is SGHVS and CDR2 is FQNEAQ. CDR3 bases: TGTGCCAGCAGCCACAAACTTGACAGGCTGGCCAACTACGAGCAGTACTTC. Translating it yields CASSHKLDRLANYEQYF.

The gene calls are TRBV27 and TRBJ2-7; possibly TRBD2 for D (5 bases). Germline CDR1 MNHEY, CDR2 SMNVEV (reference sequence). The CDR3 contains 15 residues. Trimming took 2 bases from V and 4 from J, leaving 15 bases between them. CDR3 sequence reads: CASSLGSTGIYEQYF. The CDR3 DNA is TGTGCCAGCAGTTTAGGGAGCACTGGGATATACGAGCAGTACTTC.

The chain employs TRBV18 and TRBJ2-2, with D tentatively TRBD1 (5 bases). The CDR3 is 14 residues long. The V gene lost 3 bases and the J gene lost 4 bases, with 9 bases spanning the gap. Looked up from germline, CDR1 is KGHSH and CDR2 is LQKENI. The DNA for the CDR3 is TGTGCCAGCTCACCCGACAGTACCACCGGGGAGCTGTTTTTT. Amino acids: CASSPDSTTGELFF.

The chain recombines TRBV6-6 with TRBJ1-3; 8 bases are a match to TRBD1. J lost 4 bases, V lost 7 bases, and 9 bases had no gene match. CDR3 size: 15 residues. Germline V lookup: CDR1 MNHNY, CDR2 SVGAGI (reference sequence). This chain's CDR3 is CASTPRQGSGNTIYF. The DNA for the CDR3 is TGTGCCAGCACTCCCAGACAGGGGTCAGGAAACACCATATATTTT.

The chain joins TRBV27 to TRBJ1-1, with D tentatively TRBD1 (5 bases). The CDR3 covers 14 residues. Trimming removed 3 bases at V and 4 bases at J, with 12 bases between. Germline loops: CDR1 MNHEY, CDR2 SMNVEV (reference sequence). The CDR3 loop reads CASSLYGGSTEAFF. DNA for the CDR3: TGTGCCAGCAGTTTGTACGGGGGGAGCACTGAAGCTTTCTTT.

The genes are TRBV19 and TRBJ2-2; TRBD2 matches at 12 bases. Germline assignment: CDR1 LNHDA and CDR2 SQIVND (reference sequence). The junction had 2 bases not matched to a gene; V was cut back by 5 bases and J by 1 base. The CDR3 covers 16 residues. Here the CDR3 reads CASSSGLAGNTGELFF. The CDR3 DNA sequence: TGTGCCAGTAGTTCGGGACTAGCGGGGAACACCGGGGAGCTGTTTTTT.

This chain uses TRBV9 with TRBJ2-1; TRBD1 might be the D (6 bases). V dropped 0 bases and J dropped 7 bases, with 14 bases sitting between them. The CDR3 totals 15 residues. Germline V gene sequence: CDR1 SGDLS, CDR2 YYNGEE. For the CDR3, the DNA is TGTGCCAGCAGCGTAGCATGGTCTAGGGGGAATGAGCAGTTCTTC. This translates into CASSVAWSRGNEQFF.

The V call is TRBV7-2, the J call TRBJ2-5, with 7 bases that match TRBD1. The CDR3 is made up of 16 amino acids. Germline CDR1 reads SGHTA; CDR2 reads FQGNSA. Trimming cost V 1 base and J 4 bases; bases outside gene matches: 9. CDR3 sequence: CASSLGGGAGGETQYF. Here the CDR3 DNA reads TGTGCCAGCAGCTTAGGAGGGGGCGCGGGTGGAGAGACCCAGTACTTC.

This chain connects TRBV10-1 to TRBJ2-7; TRBD1 matches 10 bases. J was trimmed by 5 bases and V by 10 bases; bases with no gene match: 11. The V gene's germline CDR1 is WNHNN and CDR2 SYGVQD (reference sequence). The CDR3 is made up of 14 amino acids. Written as DNA, the CDR3 is TGCGCCAACAGGGGGGGACAGGGGACCCACGAGCAGTACTTC. It is translated as CANRGGQGTHEQYF.

CDR3 region: CASSPPGGSYNEQFF. Here the CDR3 DNA reads TGTGCCAGCAGCCCCCCGGGGGGCTCGTACAATGAGCAGTTCTTC. The genes are TRBV5-6 and TRBJ2-1, with a possible D match to TRBD2 (7 bases). The CDR3 has 15 residues. Germline-derived CDR1 and CDR2 are SGHDT and YYEEEE. The germline V and J ends were trimmed by 4 bases and 4 bases, with 15 bases remaining between them. The whole variable domain, remainder taken from reference TRBV5-6 and TRBJ2-1, is DAGVTQSPTHLIKTRGQQVTLRCSPKSGHDTVSWYQQALGQGPQFIFQYYEEEERQRGNFPDRFSGHQFPNYSSELNVNALLLGDSALYLCASSPPGGSYNEQFFGPGTRLTVL.

At least ten counts were recorded for this clone. The germline gene is not matched at one end of the junction; a read error may be the cause. This chain connects TRBV29-1 to TRBJ1-1, with D hard to call. There are 14 residues in the CDR3. CDR1 and CDR2 from the germline V gene are SQVTM and ANQGSEA. The DNA of the CDR3 is TGCAGCGTTGTGGATATCGGGGAGAACATTGAAGCTTTCTTT. Its protein product is CSVVDIGENIEAFF.

This chain links TRBV5-1 with TRBJ2-7; D possibly corresponds to TRBD1 (5 bases). Germline assignment: CDR1 SGHRS and CDR2 YFSETQ. The CDR3 covers 16 residues. Trimming took off 3 bases at V and 0 bases at J, with 16 bases between the two ends. The CDR3 coding sequence is TGCGCCAGCAGCTCCGCCCAGGGCGCGAGCTCCTACGAGCAGTACTTC. Amino acids: CASSSAQGASSYEQYF.

The chain recombines TRBV5-5 with TRBJ2-7; D unresolved. Germline V lookup: CDR1 SGHKS, CDR2 YYEKEE (reference sequence). The CDR3 consists of 13 residues. Trimming took 2 bases from V and 3 from J, leaving 9 bases between them. This CDR3 is CASSLAGNYEQYF. The CDR3 nucleotides are TGTGCCAGCAGCTTAGCTGGCAACTACGAGCAGTACTTC.

This clone was seen a few times. The genes are TRBV6-5 and TRBJ1-4; D ambiguous. CDR3 length: 15 amino acids. Germline CDR1 reads MNHEY; CDR2 reads SVGAGI. The germline V and J ends were trimmed by 8 bases and 3 bases, with 16 bases remaining between them. The CDR3 DNA reads TGTGCCAGCGCCCTCATTAGTTCGGCTAATGAAAAACTGTTTTTT. Amino acids: CASALISSANEKLFF.